A selection of T cell receptor beta chains follows, all from one sample in a study of regulatory T cells in long-lasting Graves disease. TCRdb independently ran MiXCR on the multiplex PCR reads; one entry per CDR3 protein. Of around 480,000 distinct CDR3 sequences in the sample, about 16% were seen once. This sample also belongs to another study, concerning T cells in Graves' hyperthyroidism and ophthalmopathy.

The input for sequencing was peripheral blood mononuclear cells (PBMCs), taken at new diagnosis, from a patient treated with antithyroid drugs. These receptors all stem from a man aged 35-49 years with Graves disease. CDR3s include the opening cysteine and the closing phenylalanine or tryptophan. Fields, in order: V gene, D gene, J gene, clone size, CDR3 protein, CDR3 DNA. The D gene is left open where the match is weak. Clone size is stated in some rows and not others, as once, few, many or a class when expanded.

v_gene: TRBV5-1; d_gene: -; j_gene: TRBJ2-3; abundance: many; CDR3aa: CASSLDGGRTDTQYF; CDR3nt: TGCGCCAGCAGCTTGGATGGGGGGAGGACAGATACGCAGTATTTT
v_gene: TRBV7-9; d_gene: TRBD1; j_gene: TRBJ2-7; abundance: many; CDR3aa: CASSTGTGETYEQYF; CDR3nt: TGTGCCAGCAGCACCGGGACAGGAGAAACCTACGAGCAGTACTTC
v_gene: TRBV6-2/TRBV6-3; d_gene: -; j_gene: TRBJ1-1; abundance: -; CDR3aa: CASSYPGLMNTEAFF; CDR3nt: TGTGCCAGCAGTTACCCGGGACTGATGAACACTGAAGCTTTCTTT
v_gene: TRBV6-5; d_gene: TRBD1; j_gene: TRBJ1-2; abundance: few; CDR3aa: CASSYSTRGLYGYTF; CDR3nt: TGTGCCAGCAGTTACTCGACCAGGGGGCTCTATGGCTACACCTTC
v_gene: TRBV7-9; d_gene: TRBD2; j_gene: TRBJ2-7; abundance: many; CDR3aa: CASSPRGRASYEQYF; CDR3nt: TGTGCCAGCAGCCCCCGGGGGAGGGCCTCCTACGAGCAGTACTTC
v_gene: TRBV27; d_gene: TRBD2; j_gene: TRBJ2-1; abundance: many; CDR3aa: CASKMGTNHYEQFF; CDR3nt: TGTGCCAGCAAGATGGGGACTAACCATTATGAGCAGTTCTTC
v_gene: TRBV12-3/TRBV12-4; d_gene: -; j_gene: TRBJ2-1; abundance: -; CDR3aa: CASSLDGWSSYNEQFF; CDR3nt: TGTGCCAGCAGTTTAGATGGGTGGAGCTCCTACAATGAGCAGTTCTTC
v_gene: TRBV24-1; d_gene: -; j_gene: TRBJ2-1; abundance: -; CDR3aa: CATSDLGAGSGNEQFF; CDR3nt: TGTGCCACCAGTGATTTGGGGGCGGGATCCGGCAATGAGCAGTTCTTC
v_gene: TRBV19; d_gene: -; j_gene: TRBJ2-2; abundance: many; CDR3aa: CASSMLAGQNTGELFF; CDR3nt: TGTGCCAGTAGTATGCTGGCGGGGCAAAACACCGGGGAGCTGTTTTTT
v_gene: TRBV12-3/TRBV12-4; d_gene: TRBD2; j_gene: TRBJ2-3; abundance: -; CDR3aa: CASSLGLAGGPPDTQYF; CDR3nt: TGTGCCAGCAGTTTGGGACTAGCGGGAGGGCCGCCAGATACGCAGTATTTT
v_gene: TRBV18; d_gene: -; j_gene: TRBJ2-7; abundance: few; CDR3aa: CASSPRASLFGEQYF; CDR3nt: TGTGCCAGCTCACCACGGGCGAGCCTCTTTGGCGAGCAGTACTTC
v_gene: TRBV7-9; d_gene: TRBD2; j_gene: TRBJ2-2; abundance: -; CDR3aa: CASSLVAQRGARNTGELFF; CDR3nt: TGTGCCAGCAGCTTAGTTGCCCAGCGGGGGGCGAGGAACACCGGGGAGCTGTTTTTT
v_gene: TRBV19; d_gene: -; j_gene: TRBJ2-5; abundance: few; CDR3aa: CASSIEASLGTQYF; CDR3nt: TGTGCCAGTAGTATAGAAGCGTCCCTGGGGACCCAGTACTTC
v_gene: TRBV6-1; d_gene: -; j_gene: TRBJ2-5; abundance: few; CDR3aa: CVSLKGGKETQYF; CDR3nt: TGTGTCAGCCTCAAGGGGGGGAAAGAGACCCAGTACTTC
v_gene: TRBV2; d_gene: -; j_gene: TRBJ1-6; abundance: many; CDR3aa: CASSEAMGNNSPLHF; CDR3nt: TGTGCCAGCAGTGAAGCAATGGGAAATAATTCACCCCTCCACTTT
v_gene: TRBV3-1; d_gene: -; j_gene: TRBJ2-5; abundance: many; CDR3aa: CAAVYQETQYF; CDR3nt: TGTGCCGCCGTCTACCAAGAGACCCAGTACTTC